These 7 T cell receptor beta chains share one sample of origin, sequenced in a study of blood T cell repertoires in COVID-19. Repertoires were generated with immunoSEQ multiplex PCR, while TCRdb's copy carries only in-frame clones and drops some. The sample holds hundreds of thousands of clones, around 90% seen once. Sequencing was performed on peripheral blood. These TCRs come from a man in his forties with acute or convalescent COVID-19.

J is TRBJ2-1 and V is TRBV29-1; no firm D call. Trimming took 2 bases from V and 3 from J, leaving 8 bases between them. The CDR3 loop spans 13 amino acids. Germline V CDR1 and CDR2: SQVTM, ANQGSEA. Here the CDR3 reads CSVEPTGYNEQFF. The CDR3 DNA reads TGCAGCGTTGAACCGACGGGCTACAATGAGCAGTTCTTC.

The rearrangement links TRBV29-1 to TRBJ1-1; possible D gene TRBD1, 5 bases. The ends were cut back, 0 bases at V and 3 bases at J, with 14 bases in the middle. Looked up from germline, CDR1 is SQVTM and CDR2 is ANQGSEA. This CDR3 has 15 amino acids. DNA for the CDR3: TGCAGCGTTGAAGACTTCGGGGGAGGAGACACTGAAGCTTTCTTT. This encodes CSVEDFGGGDTEAFF.

The chain combines TRBV5-6 with TRBJ1-1, with D possibly TRBD1 on 6 matching bases. The CDR3 runs 11 residues. The V end was cut by 4 bases, the J end by 12 bases, with 13 bases between. Germline V gene lookup returns CDR1 SGHDT and CDR2 YYEEEE. The CDR3 reads CASSNTGITFF. CDR3 DNA: TGTGCCAGCAGCAACACAGGGATCACTTTCTTT.

The genes are TRBV11-3 and TRBJ2-2, with 9 bases identical to TRBD2. The V gene end was trimmed by 3 bases and the J gene end by 6 bases; junction bases not matched to a gene: 5. In germline, CDR1 is SGHNT, CDR2 YENEEA. This CDR3 has 15 residues. CDR3 DNA: TGTGCCAGCAGCTTTAGCGGGAGTAGGGCCGGGGAGCTGTTTTTT. Amino acid sequence: CASSFSGSRAGELFF. Full variable domain (remainder filled in from reference TRBV11-3 and TRBJ2-2): EAGVVQSPRYKIIEKKQPVAFWCNPISGHNTLYWYLQNLGQGPELLIRYENEEAVDDSQLPKDRFSAERLKGVDSTLKIQPAELGDSAVYLCASSFSGSRAGELFFGEGSRLTVL.

This chain uses TRBV12-3 or TRBV12-4 with TRBJ1-1; D remains ambiguous. V shed 5 bases and J shed 10 bases, with 11 bases lying between them. CDR3 length: 11 residues. CDR3 sequence (DNA): TGTGCCAGCAGTGCGTCGAGCGGAGCTTTCTTT. The encoded protein is CASSASSGAFF.

The chain carries TRBV6-4 and TRBJ1-1, with TRBD1 identical over 10 bases. Germline V gene data show CDR1 as MRHNA and CDR2 as SNTAGT. The ends lost 6 bases at V and 7 bases at J; junction bases unmatched: 8. CDR3 length equals 14 residues. DNA for the CDR3: TGTGCCAGCAGGAGAGGACAGGGGGAGGGTGAAGCTTTCTTT. Translated, it gives CASRRGQGEGEAFF.

The DNA for the CDR3 is TGCAGTGCTAGTCTGCGGGACAGGGGGCTAGGGACCCAGTACTTC. Translating it yields CSASLRDRGLGTQYF. The rearrangement joins TRBV20-1 to TRBJ2-5; 12 bases agree with TRBD1. The CDR3 totals 15 residues. Germline CDR1 and CDR2: DFQATT and SNEGSKA (reference sequence). Trimming removed 3 bases from V and 7 bases from J; junction bases left unmatched: 9.